This T cell receptor beta chain was observed in a study of CD8 T cells in Susac syndrome. Germline CDR1 and CDR2: GTSNPN and SVGIG (reference sequence). CDR3 length: 15 residues. The ends were cut back, 2 bases at V and 2 bases at J, with 10 bases in the middle. Reverse transcription used about 0.5 to 1 ug RNA and random hexamers. In TCRdb, the immunoSEQ multiplex PCR reads were re-called with MiXCR into one record per CDR3 protein. The table shows 180,000 or so distinct CDR3 sequences, with 85% to 95% occurring only once. This receptor was taken from a human donor in good health. The rearrangement joins TRBV30 to TRBJ2-6, with D possibly TRBD2 on 5 matching bases. Sequencing was done on a sample of CD4+ T cells from PBMCs. The CDR3 sequence is CAWSTRGTGANVLTF. DNA for the CDR3: TGTGCCTGGAGTACTCGGGGAACTGGGGCCAACGTCCTGACTTTC. Full variable domain (missing parts from reference TRBV30 and TRBJ2-6): SQTIHQWPATLVQPVGSPLSLECTVEGTSNPNLYWYRQAAGRGLQLLFYSVGIGQISSEVPQNLSASRPQDRQFILSSKKLLLSDSGFYLCAWSTRGTGANVLTFGAGSRLTVL.